The rows below give T cell receptor beta chains drawn from one sample of a study of blood T cell repertoires in COVID-19. Assay: immunoSEQ multiplex PCR; the TCRdb copy retains only in-frame clones and omits some. The table includes hundreds of thousands of clones, 87% detected once. The sequenced sample consisted of PBMCs or T cells enriched from blood (not recorded which). The source is a woman aged 30 to 39 who had recovered from COVID-19. The CDR3 runs from the conserved cysteine through the conserved F or W. The D gene is left open where the match is weak. Size values are once, few and many counts, or a class for expanded clones, and some rows have none.

d_call | j_call | v_call | clone_size | cdr3_nt | cdr3_aa
TRBD1 | TRBJ2-2 | TRBV18 | once | TGTGCCAGCTTCCGGGACAGGAGGACCGGGGAGCTGTTTTTT | CASFRDRRTGELFF
TRBD1 | TRBJ2-7 | TRBV6-1 | - | TGTGCCAGCAGTGAAAGGGACAGGGGGGCCGGCGAGCAGTACTTC | CASSERDRGAGEQYF
TRBD1 | TRBJ2-7 | TRBV28 | - | TGTGCCAGCAGTTTGGGGACAGGGGCCTCCTACGAGCAGTACTTC | CASSLGTGASYEQYF
- | TRBJ2-6 | TRBV2 | - | TGTGCCAGCCTGGGGGCTGAACACTCTGGGGCCAACGTCCTGACTTTC | CASLGAEHSGANVLTF
TRBD1 | TRBJ1-3 | TRBV18 | once | TGTGCCAGCTCACCAATTTCGGACAGGGGGCGAGGAAACACCATATATTTT | CASSPISDRGRGNTIYF
- | TRBJ2-3 | TRBV19 | - | TGTGCCAGTAGTGGGGCGGGGGCCTCCACAGATACGCAGTATTTT | CASSGAGASTDTQYF
TRBD1 | TRBJ2-1 | TRBV5-1 | few | TGCGCCAGCAGCTTGGGGACAGGGGAGGGGAATGAGCAGTTCTTC | CASSLGTGEGNEQFF
TRBD2 | TRBJ2-1 | TRBV5-5 | - | TGTGCCAGCAGCCCGGGACTAGCGGCCTACAATGAGCAGTTCTTC | CASSPGLAAYNEQFF
TRBD1 | TRBJ2-1 | TRBV28 | - | TGTGCCAGCAGACTATCAGGGGGTTACAATGAGCAGTTCTTC | CASRLSGGYNEQFF
- | TRBJ1-5 | TRBV7-8 | - | TGTGCCAGCAGCTTAGGTTCTCGTAATCAGCCCCAGCATTTT | CASSLGSRNQPQHF
TRBD2 | TRBJ2-3 | TRBV5-1 | - | TGCGCCAGCCGCTTAGCGGGGGGGCTAGATACGCAGTATTTT | CASRLAGGLDTQYF
TRBD1 | TRBJ1-2 | TRBV18 | - | TGTGCCAGCTCACCACTACAGGGGGACCATGGCTACACCTTC | CASSPLQGDHGYTF
- | TRBJ2-5 | TRBV4-2 | - | TGTGCCAGCAGCCACCACGGGGTACAAGAGACCCAGTACTTC | CASSHHGVQETQYF
TRBD2 | TRBJ2-5 | TRBV5-5 | - | TGTGCCAGCAGCTTGGCCGGGACTAGAGACGAGACCCAGTACTTC | CASSLAGTRDETQYF
- | TRBJ2-7 | TRBV7-2 | - | TGTGCCAGCAGCTTAGTTGAGGGAACCTACGAGCAGTACTTC | CASSLVEGTYEQYF
TRBD1 | TRBJ1-1 | TRBV27 | - | TGTGCCAGCAGTTGGACAGGGGGCATGAACACTGAAGCTTTCTTT | CASSWTGGMNTEAFF
- | TRBJ2-2 | TRBV5-1 | - | TGCGCCAGCAGCACCACTAATGGGGGGGCCGCCGGGGAGCTGTTTTTT | CASSTTNGGAAGELFF
TRBD1 | TRBJ1-2 | TRBV9 | - | TGTGCCAGCAGCCGGGACAGTAACTATGGCTACACCTTC | CASSRDSNYGYTF
- | TRBJ1-5 | TRBV21-1 | - | TGTGCCAGCAGCAAAGCTTTCCAGTACAATCAGCCCCAGCATTTT | CASSKAFQYNQPQHF
- | TRBJ1-1 | TRBV9 | - | TGTGCCAGCAGCGTAGCAGGGGCCGGGACTGAAGCTTTCTTT | CASSVAGAGTEAFF
TRBD2 | TRBJ2-1 | TRBV19 | - | TGTGCCAGTAGTTCCCGACTAGCGGGGGGTGGCTACAATGAGCAGTTCTTC | CASSSRLAGGGYNEQFF
- | TRBJ2-7 | TRBV10-3 | - | TGTGCCATCAGTCCCGGAGACTCCTACGAGCAGTACTTC | CAISPGDSYEQYF